The rows below give T cell receptor beta chains drawn from one sample of a study of OX40 agonist ivuxolimab in advanced cancers. Profiled with immunoSEQ multiplex PCR; TCRdb holds only in-frame clones, not every one. The sample carries tens of thousands of clones, roughly 90% recorded once. Sequencing used CD4+ or CD8+ T cells sorted from blood, obtained in a trial of the OX40 agonist ivuxolimab. These TCRs come from an adult with an advanced solid tumor such as melanoma, head and neck, liver or kidney cancer. Each CDR3 is given with its conserved first and last residue. The D gene is left open where the match is weak. Clone size is stated in some rows and not others, as once, few, many or a class when expanded.

V gene	J gene	D gene	clone size	CDR3 DNA	CDR3 protein
TRBV4-3	TRBJ1-1	NA	NA	TGCGCCAGCAGCCAAGTTAGGACGGGGAACACTGAAGCTTTCTTT	CASSQVRTGNTEAFF
TRBV5-4	TRBJ2-3	NA	NA	TGTGCCAGCAGCTTACCCCTTGAGAGCACAGATACGCAGTATTTT	CASSLPLESTDTQYF
TRBV19	TRBJ1-5	TRBD1	NA	TGTGCCAGTAGTCTGGGACAGGGAGGCAATCAGCCCCAGCATTTT	CASSLGQGGNQPQHF
TRBV6-5	TRBJ1-6	TRBD1	many	TGTGCCACGACGTCGACAGGGGTTAATTCACCCCTCCACTTT	CATTSTGVNSPLHF
TRBV6-1	TRBJ2-3	NA	NA	TGTGCCAGCAGTGAAAGGTTGGGCTTCACAGATACGCAGTATTTT	CASSERLGFTDTQYF
TRBV5-5	TRBJ2-7	NA	NA	TGTGCCAGCAGCCCCTCGGACATTTACGAGCAGTACTTC	CASSPSDIYEQYF
TRBV9	TRBJ2-1	NA	NA	TGTGCCAGCAGCGTATGGGGGACCTCCTACAATGAGCAGTTCTTC	CASSVWGTSYNEQFF
TRBV11-3	TRBJ2-7	TRBD2	NA	TGTGCCAGCAGCTCCTACCCTCCCCAGCGGGAGAGCTACGAGCAGTACTTC	CASSSYPPQRESYEQYF
TRBV7-8	TRBJ1-6	NA	NA	TGTGCCAGCAGCCTGACTTCGTGGCCCTATAATTCACCCCTCCACTTT	CASSLTSWPYNSPLHF
TRBV9	TRBJ2-3	NA	NA	TGTGCCAGCAGCCCATGGGCGGGTAGCACAGATACGCAGTATTTT	CASSPWAGSTDTQYF
TRBV7-2	TRBJ2-1	NA	NA	TGTGCCAGCAGCTCCCGCGAGGGGACTGGCAGCCGGCAGTTCTTC	CASSSREGTGSRQFF
TRBV14	TRBJ1-6	NA	NA	TGTGCCAGCAGCCAAGATCCAGGGAGTAATTCGGCCCTCCACTTT	CASSQDPGSNSALHF
TRBV15	TRBJ2-1	NA	NA	TGTGCCACCAGCCCGGTAGGGGGAATTCGGTTCTTC	CATSPVGGIRFF
TRBV9	TRBJ2-5	TRBD2	NA	TGTGCCAGCAGCGTAGGGACTAGCGGGAGATCGGAAGAGACCCAGTACTTC	CASSVGTSGRSEETQYF
TRBV4-1	TRBJ1-1	TRBD1	NA	TGCGCCAGCAGCCAAGGGTCGGAGGGGGCAAGGAACACTGAAGCTTTCTTT	CASSQGSEGARNTEAFF
TRBV6-5	TRBJ2-5	NA	NA	TGTGCCAGCAAGCAGGGGTACCAAGAGACCCAGTACTTC	CASKQGYQETQYF
TRBV6-5	TRBJ2-7	TRBD1	NA	TGTGCCAGCTCTCATCCCGGACAGGGAGGAAACGAGCAGTACTTC	CASSHPGQGGNEQYF
TRBV4-3	TRBJ2-3	NA	NA	TGCGCCAGCAGCCAAGATTCCGGGGGTCGCGCAGATACGCAGTATTTT	CASSQDSGGRADTQYF
TRBV21-1	TRBJ2-5	NA	NA	TGTGCCAGCAGCAAACGTCAGCGGGAGGGTGGAAAAGAGACCCAGTACTTC	CASSKRQREGGKETQYF
TRBV5-1	TRBJ2-1	TRBD2	NA	TGCGCCAGCAGCCCTACGGACAGGGGACTAGCGGGAGTGGCCTACAATGAGCAGTTCTTC	CASSPTDRGLAGVAYNEQFF
TRBV9	TRBJ2-5	TRBD1	NA	TGTGCCAGCACAACAGGGGACGATGAGACCCAGTACTTC	CASTTGDDETQYF
TRBV4-3	TRBJ2-7	NA	NA	TGCGCCAGCAGCCAAGGTAACGGTGTTTACGAGCAGTACTTC	CASSQGNGVYEQYF
TRBV19	TRBJ1-2	NA	NA	TGTGCCAGTAGATCCGAGCCACACGATCGAGATGGCTACACCTTC	CASRSEPHDRDGYTF
TRBV5-6	TRBJ2-7	TRBD1	NA	TGTGCCAGCAGCATCCGGGACAGGACCTACGAGCAGTACTTC	CASSIRDRTYEQYF
TRBV27	TRBJ2-1	TRBD2	NA	TGTGCCAGCAGTCTATACGGGACTAGCGACAATGAGCAGTTCTTC	CASSLYGTSDNEQFF
TRBV5-5	TRBJ2-7	TRBD1	NA	TGTGCCAGCAGCTTGGTCCTAAACCCCGGGACAGGGTTCGACGAGCAGTACTTC	CASSLVLNPGTGFDEQYF
TRBV27	TRBJ1-6	NA	once	TGTGCCAGCAGCCGGACAGTCAACCATAATTCACCCCTCCACTTT	CASSRTVNHNSPLHF
TRBV7-8	TRBJ2-7	NA	NA	TGTGCCAGCAGCATGACAGCCTACGAGCAGTACTTC	CASSMTAYEQYF
TRBV6-1	TRBJ2-2	NA	NA	TGTGCCAGCAGTGAAGCGGGCCCGGCGTACACCGGGGAGCTGTTTTTT	CASSEAGPAYTGELFF
TRBV7-9	TRBJ1-1	NA	few	TGTGCCAGCAGATTAGGGGAGGGAGGAGCTTTCTTT	CASRLGEGGAFF
TRBV5-5	TRBJ2-2	NA	NA	TGTGCCAGCAGCTTGTTTGCGGCTTCGGCGGAGCTGTTTTTT	CASSLFAASAELFF
TRBV14	TRBJ2-1	TRBD2	NA	TGTGCCAGCAGCCTCACCCCGGGACTAGCGGGGGTCTCCTACAATGAGCAGTTCTTC	CASSLTPGLAGVSYNEQFF
TRBV6-6	TRBJ1-5	NA	NA	TGTGCCAGCAGTTTCCACAGGGTCGAGAGTCAGCCCCAGCATTTT	CASSFHRVESQPQHF
TRBV9	TRBJ2-3	NA	NA	TGTGCCAGCAGCGTCGGGGCTAGCACCCCAGATACGCAGTATTTT	CASSVGASTPDTQYF
TRBV13	TRBJ2-3	NA	NA	TGTGCCAGCAGCTTAGGCGTCGCCCCTATCACAGATACGCAGTATTTT	CASSLGVAPITDTQYF
TRBV10-3	TRBJ2-7	TRBD1	NA	TGTGCCATCAAACTCGGACAGGGGGACTACGAGCAGTACTTC	CAIKLGQGDYEQYF
TRBV5-3	TRBJ2-3	NA	NA	TGTGCCAGAAGCTGTACAGGGAATTTCGGCACAGATACGCAGTATTTT	CARSCTGNFGTDTQYF